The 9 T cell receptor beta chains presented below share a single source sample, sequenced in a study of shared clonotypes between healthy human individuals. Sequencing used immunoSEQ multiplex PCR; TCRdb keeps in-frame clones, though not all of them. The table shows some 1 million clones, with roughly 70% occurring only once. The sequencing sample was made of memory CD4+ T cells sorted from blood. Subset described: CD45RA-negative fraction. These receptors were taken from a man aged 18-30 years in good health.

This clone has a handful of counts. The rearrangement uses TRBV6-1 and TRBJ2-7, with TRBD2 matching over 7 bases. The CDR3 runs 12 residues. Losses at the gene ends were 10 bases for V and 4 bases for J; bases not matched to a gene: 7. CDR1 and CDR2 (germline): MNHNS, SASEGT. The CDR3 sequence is CATLGGVYEQYF. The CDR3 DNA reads TGTGCCACCTTGGGGGGGGTATACGAGCAGTACTTC.

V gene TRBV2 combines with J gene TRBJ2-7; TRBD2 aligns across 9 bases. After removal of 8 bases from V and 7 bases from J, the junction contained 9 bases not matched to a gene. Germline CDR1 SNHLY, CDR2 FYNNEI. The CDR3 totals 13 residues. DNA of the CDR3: TGTGCCAGCGGGCGGGAGGGGGCGTTTGAGCAGTACTTC. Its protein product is CASGREGAFEQYF.

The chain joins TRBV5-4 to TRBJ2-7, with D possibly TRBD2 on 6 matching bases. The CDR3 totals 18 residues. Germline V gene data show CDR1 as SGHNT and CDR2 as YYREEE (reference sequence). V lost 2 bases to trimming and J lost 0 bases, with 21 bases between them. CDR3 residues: CASSLRYRREGSSYEQYF. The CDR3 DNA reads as TGTGCCAGCAGCTTACGATATAGGCGGGAAGGAAGCTCCTACGAGCAGTACTTC.

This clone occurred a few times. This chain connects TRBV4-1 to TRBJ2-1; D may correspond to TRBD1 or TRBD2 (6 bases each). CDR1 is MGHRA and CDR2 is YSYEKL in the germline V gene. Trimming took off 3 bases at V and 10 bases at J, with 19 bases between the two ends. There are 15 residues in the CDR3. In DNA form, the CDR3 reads TGCGCCAGCAGCCACCCAGGGGCGGGGAGCGGCGAGCAGTTCTTC. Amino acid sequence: CASSHPGAGSGEQFF.

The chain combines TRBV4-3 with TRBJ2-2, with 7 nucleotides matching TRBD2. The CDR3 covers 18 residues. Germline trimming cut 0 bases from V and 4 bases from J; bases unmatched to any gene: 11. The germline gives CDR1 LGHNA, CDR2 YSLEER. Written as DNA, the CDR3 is TGCGCCAGCAGCCAAGATAATCATGGGAGGGAGAGCACCGGGGAGCTGTTTTTT. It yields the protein CASSQDNHGRESTGELFF.

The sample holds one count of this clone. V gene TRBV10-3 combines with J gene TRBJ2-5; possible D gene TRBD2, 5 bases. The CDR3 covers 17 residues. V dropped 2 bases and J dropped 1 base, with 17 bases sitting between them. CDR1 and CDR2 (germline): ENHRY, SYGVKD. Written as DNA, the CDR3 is TGTGCCATCAGTGAGGGAAAGGCGGGCCTGGGCCAAGAGACCCAGTACTTC. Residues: CAISEGKAGLGQETQYF.

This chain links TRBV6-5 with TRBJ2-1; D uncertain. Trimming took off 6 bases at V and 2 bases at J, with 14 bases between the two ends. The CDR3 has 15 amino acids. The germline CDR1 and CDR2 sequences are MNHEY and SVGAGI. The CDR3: CASRLTPAPYNEQFF. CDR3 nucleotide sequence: TGTGCCAGCAGACTGACCCCGGCCCCCTACAATGAGCAGTTCTTC.

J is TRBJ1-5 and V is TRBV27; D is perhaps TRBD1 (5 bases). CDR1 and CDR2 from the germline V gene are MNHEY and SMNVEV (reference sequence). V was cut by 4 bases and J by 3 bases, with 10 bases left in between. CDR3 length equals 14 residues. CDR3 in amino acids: CASSSDSYNQPQHF. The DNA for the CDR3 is TGTGCCAGCAGTTCAGACAGCTACAATCAGCCCCAGCATTTT.

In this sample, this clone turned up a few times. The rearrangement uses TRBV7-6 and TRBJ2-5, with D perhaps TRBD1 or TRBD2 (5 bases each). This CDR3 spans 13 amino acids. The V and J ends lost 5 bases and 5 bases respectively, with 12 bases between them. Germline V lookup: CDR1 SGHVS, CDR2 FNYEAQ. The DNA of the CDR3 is TGTGCCAGCAGCCCAGGGACGACGGAGACCCAGTACTTC. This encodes CASSPGTTETQYF.